This entry describes one T cell receptor (beta chain). Its antigen remains unknown. The data belong to a study of CD8 T cells in Susac syndrome. Trimming removed 0 bases at V and 10 bases at J, with 6 bases between. CDR1 and CDR2 from the germline V gene are SQVTM and ANQGSEA. This CDR3 spans 10 amino acids. Reverse transcription used about 0.5 to 1 ug RNA and random hexamers. TCRdb re-called the immunoSEQ multiplex PCR reads through MiXCR, storing one row per CDR3 protein. This sample has 240,000 or so distinct CDR3 sequences; approximately 95% occur once, and the top ten carry about 0.1%. Under recently defined diagnostic criteria, the patients with Susac syndrome qualified as having definite or probable disease. Study-level findings and limits: Clonal expansion was not observed in the Susac syndrome CD4+ T cell repertoires. The study's TCR sequencing and HLA analysis drew on a certain number of individuals. That number was acknowledged as relatively small.

The rearrangement uses TRBV29-1 and TRBJ1-1, with D possibly being TRBD1 (5 bases). The TCR originated in a human donor with Susac syndrome. The specimen sequenced was CD4+ T cells from PBMCs. CDR3 DNA: TGCAGCGTTGAAGAGGGGCCAGCTTTCTTT. Translating gives CSVEEGPAFF.